These T cell receptor beta chains were read from a single sample in a study of early T cells in non-severe SARS-CoV-2 infection. A single record per CDR3 protein comes from TCRdb applying MiXCR to the 5' RACE reads. The repertoire includes 40,000 to 50,000 distinct CDR3 sequences, under 14% of them detected once, and 21% sits in the top ten. Sequencing was performed on whole blood. These receptors were obtained from an adult who was a healthcare worker with PCR-confirmed SARS-CoV-2 infection or an uninfected control (not recorded which). The CDR3 runs from the conserved cysteine through the conserved F or W. Each record gives: D gene, V gene, J gene, clone size, CDR3 protein, CDR3 DNA. D genes are given only for firm matches. The listing skips clone size in some rows; elsewhere it reads once, few, many or a size class.

TRBD1	TRBV7-9	TRBJ1-1	few	CASSLGTGSMDTEAFF	TGTGCCAGCAGCTTAGGGACAGGGTCTATGGACACTGAAGCTTTCTTT
TRBD2	TRBV5-1	TRBJ2-3	many	CASSLEAGGGSAQYF	TGCGCCAGCAGCTTGGAGGCGGGAGGGGGCAGCGCGCAGTATTTT
NA	TRBV29-1	TRBJ2-2	NA	CSVVYTSTGELFF	TGCAGCGTTGTTTATACTTCCACCGGGGAGCTGTTTTTT
TRBD1	TRBV28	TRBJ1-1	many	CASILRTGNTEAFF	TGTGCCAGCATCCTACGGACAGGGAACACTGAAGCTTTCTTT
TRBD1	TRBV5-4	TRBJ1-2	many	CASSLAGTGGSGYTF	TGTGCCAGCAGCTTGGCCGGGACAGGGGGGAGCGGCTACACCTTC
NA	TRBV9	TRBJ1-5	many	CASSVEGISNQPQHF	TGTGCCAGCAGCGTAGAGGGAATTAGCAATCAGCCCCAGCATTTT
TRBD1	TRBV4-2	TRBJ1-2	many	CASTLGTGGADGYTF	TGTGCCAGCACCTTAGGGACAGGGGGCGCAGATGGCTACACCTTC
NA	TRBV28	TRBJ2-5	NA	CASSPPGHQETQYF	TGTGCCAGCAGTCCGCCGGGACACCAAGAGACCCAGTACTTC
TRBD1	TRBV29-1	TRBJ2-7	NA	CSVRDRGPYEQYF	TGCAGCGTTCGGGACAGGGGTCCCTACGAGCAGTACTTC
NA	TRBV29-1	TRBJ2-1	many	CSVGDLTEQFF	TGCAGCGTTGGGGACTTAACGGAGCAGTTCTTC
NA	TRBV29-1	TRBJ1-4	many	CSVDGNPTNEKLFF	TGCAGCGTTGATGGCAACCCAACTAATGAAAAACTGTTTTTT
NA	TRBV4-2	TRBJ1-5	few	CASSQEGVFQPQHF	TGTGCCAGCAGCCAAGAGGGGGTTTTCCAGCCCCAGCATTTT
NA	TRBV7-2	TRBJ2-5	NA	CASSFVQKEETQYF	TGTGCCAGCAGCTTCGTGCAGAAAGAAGAGACCCAGTACTTC
TRBD1	TRBV6-5	TRBJ2-4	few	CASSYRPWTGENIQYF	TGTGCCAGCAGTTACAGACCCTGGACAGGGGAAAACATTCAGTACTTC
NA	TRBV7-2	TRBJ1-5	many	CASSLERGGNQPQHF	TGTGCCAGCAGCTTAGAACGGGGGGGAAATCAGCCCCAGCATTTT
NA	TRBV12-1	TRBJ2-1	NA	CASSPGQEGLAGVIRNEQFF	TGTGCCAGCAGCCCTGGACAGGAGGGACTAGCGGGAGTTATTAGGAATGAGCAGTTCTTC
NA	TRBV10-3	TRBJ2-1	NA	CAISEFSSREQFF	TGTGCCATCAGTGAATTCTCCTCCCGGGAGCAGTTCTTC
TRBD1	TRBV20-1	TRBJ1-1	NA	CSARDRGQSTEAFF	TGCAGTGCTAGAGACAGGGGGCAGAGCACTGAAGCTTTCTTT
NA	TRBV10-2	TRBJ2-7	many	CASSEQGWVSYEQYF	TGCGCCAGCAGTGAGCAGGGATGGGTCTCCTACGAGCAGTACTTC
TRBD1	TRBV3-1	TRBJ2-7	many	CASSQAGQGAYEQYF	TGTGCCAGCAGCCAAGCTGGACAGGGGGCTTACGAGCAGTACTTC